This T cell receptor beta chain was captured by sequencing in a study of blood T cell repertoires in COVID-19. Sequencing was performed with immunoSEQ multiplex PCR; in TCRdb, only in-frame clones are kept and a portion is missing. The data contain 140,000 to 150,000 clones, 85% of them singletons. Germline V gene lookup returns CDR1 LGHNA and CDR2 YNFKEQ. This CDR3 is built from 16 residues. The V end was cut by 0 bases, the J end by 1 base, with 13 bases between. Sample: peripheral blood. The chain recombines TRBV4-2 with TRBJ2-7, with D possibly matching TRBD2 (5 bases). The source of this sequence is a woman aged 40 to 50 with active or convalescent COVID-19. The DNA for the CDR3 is TGTGCCAGCAGCCAAGAAGGAGGTGACGGTTCCTACGAGCAGTACTTC. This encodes CASSQEGGDGSYEQYF.